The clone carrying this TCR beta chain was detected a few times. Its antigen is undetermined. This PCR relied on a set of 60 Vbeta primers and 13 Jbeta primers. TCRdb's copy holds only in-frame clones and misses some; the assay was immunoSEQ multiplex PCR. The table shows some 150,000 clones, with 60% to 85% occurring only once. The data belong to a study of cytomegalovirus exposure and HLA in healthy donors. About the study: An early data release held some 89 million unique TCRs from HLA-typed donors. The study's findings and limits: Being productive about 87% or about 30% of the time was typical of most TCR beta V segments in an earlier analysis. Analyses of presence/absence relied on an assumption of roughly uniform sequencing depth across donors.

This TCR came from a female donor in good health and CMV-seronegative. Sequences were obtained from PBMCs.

CDR3 amino acids: CASRYQGASSTEAFF. CDR3 nucleotide sequence: TGTGCCAGCAGGTATCAGGGGGCTTCGTCCACTGAAGCTTTCTTT. This chain connects TRBV6-5 to TRBJ1-1; 8 bases line up with TRBD1. The ends lost 6 bases at V and 4 bases at J; junction bases unmatched: 10. The CDR3 loop spans 15 amino acids. Germline V gives CDR1 MNHEY, CDR2 SVGAGI.